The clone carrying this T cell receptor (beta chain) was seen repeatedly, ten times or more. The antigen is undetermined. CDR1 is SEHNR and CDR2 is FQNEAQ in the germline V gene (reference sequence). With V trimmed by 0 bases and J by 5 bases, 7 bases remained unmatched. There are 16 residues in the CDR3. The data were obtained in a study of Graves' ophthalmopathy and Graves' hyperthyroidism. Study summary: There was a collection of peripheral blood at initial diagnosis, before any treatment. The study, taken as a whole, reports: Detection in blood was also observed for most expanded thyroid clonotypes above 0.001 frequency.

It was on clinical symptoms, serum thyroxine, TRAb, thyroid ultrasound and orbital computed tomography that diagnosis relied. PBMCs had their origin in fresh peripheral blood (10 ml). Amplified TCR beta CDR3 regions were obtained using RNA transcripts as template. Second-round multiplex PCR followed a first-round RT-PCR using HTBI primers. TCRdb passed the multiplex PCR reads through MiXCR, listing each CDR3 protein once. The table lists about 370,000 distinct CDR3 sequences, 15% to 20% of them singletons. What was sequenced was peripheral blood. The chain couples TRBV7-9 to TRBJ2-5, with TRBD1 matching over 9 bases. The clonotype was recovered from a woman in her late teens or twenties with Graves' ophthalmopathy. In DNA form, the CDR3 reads TGTGCCAGCAGCTTAGCCCCGGGACAGGGTGCGGAGACCCAGTACTTC. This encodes CASSLAPGQGAETQYF. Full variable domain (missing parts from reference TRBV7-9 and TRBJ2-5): DTGVSQNPRHKITKRGQNVTFRCDPISEHNRLYWYRQTLGQGPEFLTYFQNEAQLEKSRLLSDRFSAERPKGSFSTLEIQRTEQGDSAMYLCASSLAPGQGAETQYFGPGTRLLVL.